What follows are 27 T cell receptor beta chains derived from one specimen sequenced in a study of STAT3 mutations in large granular lymphocyte leukemia. Whole-study results and caveats: At least one immunodominant TCR beta clonotype appeared in every T-cell large granular lymphocyte leukemia patient.

Their recognized antigens are unknown. Assay used: immunoSEQ multiplex PCR; TCRdb lists only in-frame clones, some missing. In the table there are under 35,000 clones, over 60% of which are singletons. Sequencing was done on a sample of peripheral blood mononuclear cells. Receptors originate from a woman aged 45-65 years with T-cell large granular lymphocyte leukemia. Some clones in this sample may be carry-over from other donors' samples.

This chain links TRBV19 with TRBJ2-3, with D uncertain. The CDR3 runs 13 residues. Trimming removed 5 bases at V and 6 bases at J, with 12 bases between. CDR1 LNHDA and CDR2 SQIVND come from the germline V gene (reference sequence). The CDR3: CASSALTEDTQYF. The CDR3, as DNA: TGTGCCAGTAGTGCCCTCACCGAGGATACGCAGTATTTT.

The V and J genes are TRBV7-9 and TRBJ2-7, with D tentatively TRBD1 (5 bases). The CDR3 is 13 residues long. Germline CDR1 reads SEHNR; CDR2 reads FQNEAQ (reference sequence). The ends were cut back, 5 bases at V and 6 bases at J, with 14 bases in the middle. The CDR3 region is CASSRQGRGEQYF. For the CDR3, the DNA is TGTGCCAGCAGCCGGCAGGGTCGAGGCGAGCAGTACTTC.

The chain couples TRBV2 to TRBJ1-2; D is perhaps TRBD1 (6 bases). V lost 1 base and J 5 bases, leaving 11 bases between the germline ends. CDR3 length equals 14 residues. CDR1 is SNHLY and CDR2 is FYNNEI in the germline V gene. CDR3 sequence reads: CASSEDGGQYGYTF. The CDR3, as DNA: TGTGCCAGCAGTGAAGACGGGGGACAATATGGCTACACCTTC.

The chain uses TRBV27 and TRBJ2-3; tentative D call: TRBD2 (6 bases). V was clipped by 6 bases and J by 4 bases, with 20 bases between them. This CDR3 comprises 16 residues. Germline-derived CDR1 and CDR2 are MNHEY and SMNVEV (reference sequence). The CDR3 DNA reads TGTGCCAGCAGACCCTGGGGCGGGATAGTCCCAGATACGCAGTATTTT. This encodes CASRPWGGIVPDTQYF.

V gene TRBV18 combines with J gene TRBJ1-2; the D is unclear. CDR3 length: 14 residues. Germline assignment: CDR1 KGHSH and CDR2 LQKENI. The V end was cut by 5 bases, the J end by 7 bases, with 17 bases between. The DNA for the CDR3 is TGTGCCAGCTCAGCGATTTCAATTGAGGGTGGCTACACCTTC. It translates to CASSAISIEGGYTF.

This clone occurred a few times. This chain links TRBV27 with TRBJ2-6; unclear D gene. The germline gives CDR1 MNHEY, CDR2 SMNVEV (reference sequence). The CDR3 extends over 14 amino acids. The V and J ends lost 6 bases and 0 bases respectively, with 6 bases between them. The CDR3 DNA reads TGTGCCAGCAGGACGGCCTCTGGGGCCAACGTCCTGACTTTC. This translates into CASRTASGANVLTF.

V usage is TRBV18 and J usage is TRBJ2-7; 9 nucleotides agree with TRBD1. CDR3 size: 14 residues. J was trimmed by 3 bases and V by 2 bases; bases with no gene match: 2. Germline values: CDR1 KGHSH, CDR2 LQKENI. The CDR3 region is CASSPATGGYEQYF. The CDR3 nucleotides are TGTGCCAGCTCACCAGCGACAGGGGGCTACGAGCAGTACTTC.

The chain is built from TRBV7-9 and TRBJ1-4, with D unresolved. The CDR3 is 15 amino acids. Trimming cost V 4 bases and J 7 bases, with 16 bases left between them. From germline, CDR1 is SEHNR and CDR2 FQNEAQ (reference sequence). CDR3 sequence reads: CASSYPAQGGEKLFF. The CDR3 nucleotides are TGTGCCAGCAGCTACCCCGCCCAAGGCGGTGAAAAACTGTTTTTT.

This chain uses TRBV28 with TRBJ2-7, with a possible D match to TRBD1 (5 bases). Trimming shortened V by 3 bases and J by 7 bases, and 13 bases separated the two germline ends. The germline V gene encodes CDR1 MDHEN and CDR2 SYDVKM. This CDR3 has 13 residues. The DNA for the CDR3 is TGTGCCAGCAGTTTGGACACCCTCCTGGAGCAGTACTTC. Protein sequence: CASSLDTLLEQYF.

The chain couples TRBV7-9 to TRBJ1-4; D is ambiguous. The V and J ends lost 0 bases and 4 bases respectively, with 12 bases between them. The CDR3 runs to 16 residues. Germline V CDR1 and CDR2: SEHNR, FQNEAQ (reference sequence). The DNA for the CDR3 is TGTGCCAGCAGCTTAGCGGGAGGAGAGGTTAATGAAAAACTGTTTTTT. This encodes CASSLAGGEVNEKLFF.

This clone showed up just a few times. This chain links TRBV29-1 with TRBJ1-2; perhaps TRBD1 as D (6 bases). The CDR3 is made up of 13 amino acids. Germline V CDR1 and CDR2: SQVTM, ANQGSEA. The ends were cut back, 4 bases at V and 6 bases at J, with 15 bases in the middle. The CDR3 coding sequence is TGCAGCGTTGTCTGGCAGGGGACGAATGGCTACACCTTC. It encodes CSVVWQGTNGYTF. Full variable domain (outside the CDR3, taken from reference TRBV29-1 and TRBJ1-2): SAVISQKPSRDICQRGTSLTIQCQVDSQVTMMFWYRQQPGQSLTLIATANQGSEATYESGFVIDKFPISRPNLTFSTLTVSNMSPEDSSIYLCSVVWQGTNGYTFGSGTRLTVV.

This clone is a singleton in its sample. The V call is TRBV6-5, the J call TRBJ1-5, with 9 bases matching TRBD1. This CDR3 comprises 15 residues. Germline lookup yields CDR1 MNHEY and CDR2 SVGAGI. V gave up 5 bases and J gave up 6 bases; unmatched junction bases: 8. This chain's CDR3 is CASSIGQGRIQPQHF. In DNA, the CDR3 is TGTGCCAGCAGTATCGGACAGGGGAGGATTCAGCCCCAGCATTTT.

The rearrangement joins TRBV5-1 to TRBJ2-7, with D perhaps TRBD1 (6 bases). The length of the CDR3 is 14 residues. The V gene's germline CDR1 is SGHRS and CDR2 YFSETQ. The ends were cut back, 1 base at V and 4 bases at J, with 12 bases in the middle. This chain's CDR3 is CASSLWSTGYEQYF. CDR3 nucleotide sequence: TGCGCCAGCAGCTTGTGGTCCACAGGGTACGAGCAGTACTTC.

This clone appeared once. This sequence joins TRBV19 and TRBJ1-5, with D hard to call. Trimming cost V 7 bases and J 1 base, with 14 bases left between them. The CDR3 runs to 15 residues. Per germline, CDR1 LNHDA and CDR2 SQIVND (reference sequence). The CDR3: CASTTMAGSNQPQHF. The CDR3 bases are TGTGCCAGTACCACGATGGCGGGGAGCAATCAGCCCCAGCATTTT.

The V gene is TRBV19, the J gene TRBJ1-4; 7 bases match TRBD1. The trim removed 4 bases at V and 7 bases at J, leaving 6 bases unmatched. Germline CDR1 LNHDA, CDR2 SQIVND (reference sequence). CDR3 length equals 14 residues. CDR3 region: CASSKRWDSEKLFF. The DNA for the CDR3 is TGTGCCAGTAGTAAGCGTTGGGACAGTGAAAAACTGTTTTTT.

In its sample, this clone was seen a few times. The gene calls are TRBV5-1 and TRBJ1-1; TRBD1 might be the D (6 bases). Looked up from germline, CDR1 is SGHRS and CDR2 is YFSETQ. Trimming took 3 bases from V and 4 from J, leaving 19 bases between them. This CDR3 region has 16 residues. The CDR3 loop reads CASSSNQGLGGTEAFF. DNA of the CDR3: TGCGCCAGCAGCTCAAACCAGGGGCTTGGAGGCACTGAAGCTTTCTTT.

The chain combines TRBV29-1 with TRBJ1-2; D possibly corresponds to TRBD1 (6 bases). Per germline, CDR1 SQVTM and CDR2 ANQGSEA. This CDR3 has 13 residues. V was cut by 6 bases and J by 1 base, with 12 bases left in between. CDR3 nucleotides: TGCAGCGTCTCCACAGGGCTTAACTATGGCTACACCTTC. It codes for CSVSTGLNYGYTF.

This clone turned up a few times. The V call is TRBV28, the J call TRBJ2-1, with D tentatively TRBD1 (6 bases). Germline loops: CDR1 MDHEN, CDR2 SYDVKM. This CDR3 contains 13 residues. V shed 5 bases and J shed 5 bases, with 10 bases lying between them. The CDR3 spells CASSPDRDNEQFF. The CDR3 bases are TGTGCCAGCAGTCCGGACAGAGACAATGAGCAGTTCTTC. Complete variable domain (other parts from reference TRBV28 and TRBJ2-1): DVKVTQSSRYLVKRTGEKVFLECVQDMDHENMFWYRQDPGLGLRLIYFSYDVKMKEKGDIPEGYSVSREKKERFSLILESASTNQTSMYLCASSPDRDNEQFFGPGTRLTVL.

The chain combines TRBV30 with TRBJ2-2; D remains unclear. CDR3 size: 14 residues. Germline CDR1 reads GTSNPN; CDR2 reads SVGIG (reference sequence). V shed 3 bases and J shed 0 bases, with 8 bases lying between them. The CDR3 coding sequence is TGTGCCTGGAGCGCCGGACCGAACACCGGGGAGCTGTTTTTT. It codes for CAWSAGPNTGELFF.

This sequence joins TRBV7-9 and TRBJ1-2; 7 nucleotides align to TRBD1. Germline lookup yields CDR1 SEHNR and CDR2 FQNEAQ (reference sequence). Trimming cost V 8 bases and J 7 bases; bases outside gene matches: 16. This CDR3 has 15 residues. DNA for the CDR3: TGTGCCAGCGGAATCCGACAGGGTGGGGCAACTGGCTACACCTTC. Protein sequence: CASGIRQGGATGYTF.

This chain connects TRBV28 to TRBJ2-1; 16 nucleotides line up with TRBD2. J gave up 13 bases and V 10 bases, and 10 bases lay outside the gene matches. Germline CDR1 is MDHEN and CDR2 is SYDVKM. The CDR3 length is 14 residues. The CDR3: CATMTGTSGRVQFF. Written as DNA, the CDR3 is TGTGCCACGATGACCGGGACTAGCGGGAGGGTTCAGTTCTTC.

This chain links TRBV27 with TRBJ1-3; 7 bases align to TRBD1. This CDR3 has 13 amino acids. J gave up 9 bases and V 6 bases, and 8 bases lay outside the gene matches. Germline assignment: CDR1 MNHEY and CDR2 SMNVEV (reference sequence). CDR3 DNA: TGTGCCAGCAGGCCGACAGGGATCGGCACCATATATTTT. It translates to CASRPTGIGTIYF.

This chain joins TRBV10-3 and TRBJ2-7; 7 nucleotides match TRBD2. Germline V gene sequence: CDR1 ENHRY, CDR2 SYGVKD. This CDR3 has 14 amino acids. With 6 bases clipped from V and 2 bases from J, the junction kept 7 bases outside the gene matches. Here the CDR3 DNA reads TGTGCCATCAGAGGGAGGGACGGAACCTACGAGCAGTACTTC. It is translated as CAIRGRDGTYEQYF.

The chain has TRBV27 and TRBJ2-7; the D gene is possibly TRBD1 (5 bases). V lost 5 bases, J lost 1 base, and 21 bases lay in between. The CDR3 spans 17 residues. Germline V gene sequence: CDR1 MNHEY, CDR2 SMNVEV (reference sequence). In DNA form, the CDR3 reads TGTGCCAGCAGTGTCCGGTTTGGGGCTAGACATTCCTACGAGCAGTACTTC. Amino acid sequence: CASSVRFGARHSYEQYF.

The rearrangement uses TRBV27 and TRBJ1-2, with a weak D call TRBD1 (6 bases). The V and J ends lost 5 bases and 7 bases respectively, with 14 bases between them. The CDR3 totals 13 residues. In germline, CDR1 is MNHEY, CDR2 SMNVEV (reference sequence). CDR3 coding DNA: TGTGCCAGCAGTCCCGCGACCAGGGGTGGCTACACCTTC. The encoded protein is CASSPATRGGYTF.

This clone was counted between two and nine times. The V gene is TRBV7-2, the J gene TRBJ2-3; the D is unclear. The CDR3 consists of 12 residues. V was clipped by 6 bases and J by 0 bases, with 4 bases between them. CDR1 is SGHTA and CDR2 is FQGNSA in the germline V gene. CDR3 nucleotides: TGTGCCAGCAGTCGAAGCACAGATACGCAGTATTTT. Amino acids: CASSRSTDTQYF.

This clone came up a few times. The genes are TRBV15 and TRBJ1-2; D may be TRBD1 (5 bases). Trimming left V 4 bases short and J 2 bases short, with 8 bases between. The CDR3 spans 13 residues. The germline V gene encodes CDR1 LNHNV and CDR2 YYDKDF (reference sequence). CDR3 amino acids: CATSKTANYGYTF. CDR3 nucleotides: TGTGCCACCAGCAAGACAGCAAACTATGGCTACACCTTC.